These 25 T cell receptor beta chains originate from one sample sequenced in a study of T cell responses to AZD1222 COVID-19 vaccine. TCRdb's table, derived via immunoSEQ multiplex PCR, lists solely in-frame clones and lacks some. The sample holds some 150,000 clones; 80% to 90% are singletons and the top ten take roughly 3%. The sequences come from peripheral blood, collected on day 0 of AZD1222 vaccination. The origin of the receptors is an adult in good health.

The chain is built from TRBV5-6 and TRBJ2-7; TRBD1 matches at 8 bases. The germline gives CDR1 SGHDT, CDR2 YYEEEE. The V segment lost 2 bases and the J segment 6 bases; nucleotides outside the gene matches: 1. The CDR3 extends over 12 amino acids. The CDR3 sequence: CASSLTGGEQYF. DNA of the CDR3: TGTGCCAGCAGCTTAACAGGGGGCGAGCAGTACTTC.

This clone occurred once. This rearrangement joins TRBV20-1 to TRBJ2-7; 11 bases are a match to TRBD2. Germline loops: CDR1 DFQATT, CDR2 SNEGSKA (reference sequence). V lost 3 bases and J lost 0; bases outside the gene matches: 7. This CDR3 spans 16 amino acids. The chain's CDR3 is CSASGSSGRASYEQYF. In DNA, the CDR3 is TGCAGTGCTAGTGGGAGTAGCGGGAGGGCCTCCTACGAGCAGTACTTC.

This chain joins TRBV10-3 and TRBJ1-2, with unresolved D. The CDR3 loop spans 16 amino acids. Trimming left V 1 base short and J 0 bases short, with 12 bases between. Per germline, CDR1 ENHRY and CDR2 SYGVKD. CDR3 sequence reads: CAISELLTSANYGYTF. For the CDR3, the DNA is TGTGCCATCAGTGAGTTGTTAACCTCTGCTAACTATGGCTACACCTTC.

V is TRBV7-2 and J is TRBJ2-7; 10 positions agree with TRBD2. Losses at the gene ends were 1 base for V and 3 bases for J; bases not matched to a gene: 9. The CDR3 has 17 amino acids. Looked up from germline, CDR1 is SGHTA and CDR2 is FQGNSA. In nucleotides, the CDR3 is TGTGCCAGCAGCTTAGGACAGCTTCTAGCGGGGGACTACGAGCAGTACTTC. Encoded protein: CASSLGQLLAGDYEQYF.

This clone was counted only a few times. The chain is built from TRBV18 and TRBJ1-3; D gene uncertain. V was clipped by 3 bases and J by 2 bases, with 8 bases between them. The V gene's germline CDR1 is KGHSH and CDR2 LQKENI. The CDR3 has 14 amino acids. CDR3 sequence reads: CASSPLETGNTIYF. DNA for the CDR3: TGTGCCAGCTCACCGCTCGAAACTGGAAACACCATATATTTT.

V and J are TRBV29-1 and TRBJ2-1; D not certain. Trimming cost V 6 bases and J 5 bases, with 17 bases left between them. CDR1 and CDR2 (germline): SQVTM, ANQGSEA. The CDR3 consists of 14 residues. CDR3 in amino acids: CSVRFLKADNEQFF. DNA for the CDR3: TGCAGCGTGCGGTTTCTAAAGGCGGACAATGAGCAGTTCTTC.

V gene TRBV6-4 combines with J gene TRBJ2-7; D is ambiguous. The CDR3 extends over 14 amino acids. The germline gives CDR1 MRHNA, CDR2 SNTAGT. Trimming pared 2 bases from V and 3 bases from J, leaving 11 bases between. The CDR3, as DNA: TGTGCCAGCAGTGACCTCGACTGGGACTACGAGCAGTACTTC. Its protein is CASSDLDWDYEQYF.

The chain combines TRBV30 with TRBJ2-2, with 14 bases that match TRBD2. Per the germline V gene, CDR1 is GTSNPN and CDR2 is SVGIG (reference sequence). The ends lost 3 bases at V and 7 bases at J; junction bases unmatched: 4. The CDR3 totals 15 residues. The CDR3 region has the DNA TGTGCCTGGAGCCGACTAGCGGGAGGGTTCGGGGAGCTGTTTTTT. It is translated as CAWSRLAGGFGELFF.

The chain has TRBV29-1 and TRBJ2-1, with 9 bases identical to TRBD2. The trim removed 6 bases at V and 3 bases at J, leaving 6 bases unmatched. CDR1 and CDR2 (germline): SQVTM, ANQGSEA. The CDR3 is 14 residues long. In nucleotides, the CDR3 is TGCAGCGTGGGAGCGGGAGGCCTCTACAATGAGCAGTTCTTC. It specifies CSVGAGGLYNEQFF.

The V call is TRBV5-4, the J call TRBJ2-6, with D hard to call. V gave up 4 bases and J gave up 2 bases, with 19 bases separating them. The CDR3 consists of 18 residues. CDR1 SGHNT and CDR2 YYREEE come from the germline V gene (reference sequence). In DNA, the CDR3 is TGTGCCAGCAGCCCTGAGACACTACGGGCTACTGGGGCCAACGTCCTGACTTTC. This encodes CASSPETLRATGANVLTF.

This clone has a single count. This chain connects TRBV28 to TRBJ2-1; D could derive from TRBD1 or TRBD2 (5 bases each). Germline V gives CDR1 MDHEN, CDR2 SYDVKM. V lost 6 bases, J lost 4 bases, and 13 bases lay in between. The CDR3 is 14 residues long. In nucleotides, the CDR3 is TGTGCCAGCAGCGGGACGCAGGTTTACAATGAGCAGTTCTTC. Translation: CASSGTQVYNEQFF.

The chain recombines TRBV19 with TRBJ2-3, with D tentatively TRBD1 or TRBD2 (6 bases each). Trimming shortened V by 6 bases and J by 2 bases, and 12 bases separated the two germline ends. Germline CDR1 LNHDA, CDR2 SQIVND (reference sequence). The CDR3 is 14 residues long. The CDR3 sequence is CASSQWGATDTQYF. In DNA, the CDR3 is TGTGCCAGTAGCCAATGGGGGGCCACAGATACGCAGTATTTT.

The J gene is TRBJ1-5, the V gene TRBV7-9, with D possibly TRBD1 on 5 matching bases. In germline, CDR1 is SEHNR, CDR2 FQNEAQ (reference sequence). V was shortened by 1 base and J by 7 bases, with 11 bases between the two germline ends. There are 14 residues in the CDR3. Written as DNA, the CDR3 is TGTGCCAGCAGCTTAGGGCAGGGAGGACAGCCCCAGCATTTT. This gives the protein CASSLGQGGQPQHF.

The CDR3 DNA reads TGTGCCAGTAGTCCAAGACAGGGAGCGAACACTGAAGCTTTCTTT. The encoded protein is CASSPRQGANTEAFF. The chain employs TRBV19 and TRBJ1-1; 7 nucleotides match TRBD1. The CDR3 extends over 15 amino acids. The V gene's germline CDR1 is LNHDA and CDR2 SQIVND (reference sequence). The V gene end was trimmed by 5 bases and the J gene end by 1 base; junction bases not matched to a gene: 7.

V usage is TRBV5-6 and J usage is TRBJ2-7; TRBD1 aligns across 11 bases. Germline-derived CDR1 and CDR2 are SGHDT and YYEEEE. CDR3 size: 15 residues. With 1 base clipped from V and 7 bases from J, the junction kept 7 bases outside the gene matches. CDR3 DNA: TGTGCCAGCAGCTTGTCAGGGACAGGGGGTAGTGAGCAGTACTTC. Translated: CASSLSGTGGSEQYF.

This clone was found once. The chain recombines TRBV7-2 with TRBJ1-5, with D hard to call. Looked up from germline, CDR1 is SGHTA and CDR2 is FQGNSA. The germline V and J ends were trimmed by 0 bases and 5 bases, with 5 bases remaining between them. The CDR3 loop spans 13 amino acids. The CDR3 bases are TGTGCCAGCAGCTTAGCGTTGTATCAGCCCCAGCATTTT. Translated: CASSLALYQPQHF. Full variable domain (remainder filled in from reference TRBV7-2 and TRBJ1-5): GAGVSQSPSNKVTEKGKDVELRCDPISGHTALYWYRQSLGQGLEFLIYFQGNSAPDKSGLPSDRFSAERTGGSVSTLTIQRTQQEDSAVYLCASSLALYQPQHFGDGTRLSIL.

The genes are TRBV2 and TRBJ2-7; 7 positions agree with TRBD1. Germline lookup yields CDR1 SNHLY and CDR2 FYNNEI. Trimming took 5 bases from V and 3 from J; bases not matched to a gene: 4. The CDR3 covers 13 residues. The CDR3 DNA follows: TGTGCCAGCAGTAGGGACAGCGACTACGAGCAGTACTTC. Residues: CASSRDSDYEQYF. The full variable domain, in which reference TRBV2 and TRBJ2-7 provide the parts outside the CDR3, is EPEVTQTPSHQVTQMGQEVILRCVPISNHLYFYWYRQILGQKVEFLVSFYNNEISEKSEIFDDQFSVERPDGSNFTLKIRSTKLEDSAMYFCASSRDSDYEQYFGPGTRLTVT.

The chain recombines TRBV6-2 or TRBV6-3 with TRBJ1-1, with D uncertain. CDR3 length: 12 amino acids. CDR1 is MNHEY, CDR2 SVGEGT, per germline. V was trimmed by 3 bases and J by 8 bases, leaving 10 bases between them. CDR3 residues: CASSYRGKEAFF. The DNA of the CDR3 is TGTGCCAGCAGTTATCGGGGAAAAGAAGCTTTCTTT.

This clone occurred a few times. J is TRBJ2-5 and V is TRBV5-5; D ambiguous. Germline V gives CDR1 SGHKS, CDR2 YYEKEE (reference sequence). The V end was cut by 0 bases, the J end by 4 bases, with 7 bases between. This CDR3 spans 13 amino acids. The CDR3 region is CASSLAPTETQYF. DNA for the CDR3: TGTGCCAGCAGCTTGGCCCCCACAGAGACCCAGTACTTC.

The CDR3 nucleotides read TGTGCCAGCAGTTACGGGAGGATTGGTGGGGCCAACGTCCTGACTTTC. Translated: CASSYGRIGGANVLTF. The J gene is TRBJ2-6, the V gene TRBV6-5; D is possibly TRBD2 (6 bases). CDR1 MNHEY and CDR2 SVGAGI come from the germline V gene. Trimming removed 2 bases from V and 3 bases from J, with 11 bases in between. The CDR3 is made up of 16 amino acids.

CDR3: CAWDPQGSGNTIYF. The DNA of the CDR3 is TGTGCCTGGGATCCTCAAGGTTCTGGAAACACCATATATTTT. The chain carries TRBV30 and TRBJ1-3; D uncertain. This CDR3 has 14 amino acids. Looked up from germline, CDR1 is GTSNPN and CDR2 is SVGIG (reference sequence). Trimming left V 5 bases short and J 1 base short, with 12 bases between.

The CDR3 DNA reads as TGTGCCAGCAGACAAAAAAGGGGGGCGCAAGAGCCCACTTTTTTCTCACCCCTCCACTTT. Protein product: CASRQKRGAQEPTFFSPLHF. V is TRBV7-3 and J is TRBJ1-6; D might be TRBD1 (6 bases). The CDR3 length is 20 residues. Germline V lookup: CDR1 SGHTA, CDR2 FQGTGA. The V end lost 6 bases, the J end lost 10 bases, and 34 bases lay between the germline ends.

V and J are TRBV29-1 and TRBJ2-3, with TRBD1 identical over 8 bases. The CDR3 length is 15 residues. J was trimmed by 1 base and V by 4 bases; bases with no gene match: 7. The germline V gene encodes CDR1 SQVTM and CDR2 ANQGSEA. CDR3 amino acids: CSVGQGSQGTDTQYF. The DNA of the CDR3 is TGCAGCGTTGGACAGGGGTCTCAGGGCACAGATACGCAGTATTTT.

The rearrangement links TRBV6-2 or TRBV6-3 to TRBJ1-5; TRBD1 matches at 11 bases. With V trimmed by 6 bases and J by 4 bases, 8 bases remained unmatched. Germline lookup yields CDR1 MNHEY and CDR2 SVGEGT. This CDR3 contains 16 residues. In DNA form, the CDR3 reads TGTGCCAGCAGACCTAGGGACAGGGGGGAGAATCAGCCCCAGCATTTT. Amino acids: CASRPRDRGENQPQHF.

The rearrangement uses TRBV6-5 and TRBJ2-3, with unresolved D. Germline V gene sequence: CDR1 MNHEY, CDR2 SVGAGI. Trimming removed 2 bases from V and 6 bases from J, with 0 bases in between. This CDR3 has 10 amino acids. The CDR3 DNA is TGTGCCAGCAGTTACGATACGCAGTATTTT. Protein: CASSYDTQYF.